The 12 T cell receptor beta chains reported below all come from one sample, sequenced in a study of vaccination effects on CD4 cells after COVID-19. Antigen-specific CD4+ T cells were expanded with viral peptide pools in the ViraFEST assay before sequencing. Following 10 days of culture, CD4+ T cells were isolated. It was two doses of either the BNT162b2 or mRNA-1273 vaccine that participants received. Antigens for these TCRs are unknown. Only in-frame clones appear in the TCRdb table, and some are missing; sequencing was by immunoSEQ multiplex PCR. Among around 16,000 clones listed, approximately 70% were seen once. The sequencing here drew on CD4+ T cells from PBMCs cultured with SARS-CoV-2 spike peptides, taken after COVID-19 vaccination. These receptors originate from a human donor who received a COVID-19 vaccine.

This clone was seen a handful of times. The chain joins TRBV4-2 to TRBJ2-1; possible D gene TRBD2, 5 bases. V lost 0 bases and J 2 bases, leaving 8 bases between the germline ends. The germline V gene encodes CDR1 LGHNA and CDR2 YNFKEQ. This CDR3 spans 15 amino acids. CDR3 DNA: TGTGCCAGCAGCCAAGAGAGGGCCCCCTACAATGAGCAGTTCTTC. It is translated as CASSQERAPYNEQFF.

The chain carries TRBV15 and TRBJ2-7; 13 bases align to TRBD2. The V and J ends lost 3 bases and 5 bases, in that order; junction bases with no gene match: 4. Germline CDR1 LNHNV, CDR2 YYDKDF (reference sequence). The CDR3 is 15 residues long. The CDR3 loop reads CATSRGGLAGDEQYF. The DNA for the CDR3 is TGTGCCACCAGCAGGGGAGGACTAGCGGGGGACGAGCAGTACTTC.

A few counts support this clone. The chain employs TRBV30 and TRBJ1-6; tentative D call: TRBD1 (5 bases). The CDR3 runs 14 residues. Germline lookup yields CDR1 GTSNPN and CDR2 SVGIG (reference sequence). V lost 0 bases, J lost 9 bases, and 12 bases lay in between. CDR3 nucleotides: TGTGCCTGGAGTGTACAGAGCAGGGTTTCACCCCTCCACTTT. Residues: CAWSVQSRVSPLHF.

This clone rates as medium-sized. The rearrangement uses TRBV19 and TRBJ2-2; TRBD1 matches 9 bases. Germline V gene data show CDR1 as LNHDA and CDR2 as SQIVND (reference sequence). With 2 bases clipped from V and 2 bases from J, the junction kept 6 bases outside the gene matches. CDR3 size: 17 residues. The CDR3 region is CASSISNRGLNTGELFF. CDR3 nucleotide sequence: TGTGCCAGTAGTATAAGTAACAGGGGGCTAAACACCGGGGAGCTGTTTTTT.

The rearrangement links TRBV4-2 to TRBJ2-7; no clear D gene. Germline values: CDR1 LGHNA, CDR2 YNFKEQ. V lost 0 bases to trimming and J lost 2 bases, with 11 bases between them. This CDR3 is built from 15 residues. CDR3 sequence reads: CASSQDPGSTYEQYF. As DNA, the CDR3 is TGTGCCAGCAGCCAAGATCCGGGCTCCACCTACGAGCAGTACTTC.

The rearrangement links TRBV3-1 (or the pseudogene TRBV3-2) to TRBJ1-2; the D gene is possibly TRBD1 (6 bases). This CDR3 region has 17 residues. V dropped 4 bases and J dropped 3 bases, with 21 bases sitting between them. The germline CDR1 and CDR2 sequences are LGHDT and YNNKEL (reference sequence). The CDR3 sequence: CASSPRAGVRADYGYTF. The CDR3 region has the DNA TGTGCCAGCAGCCCGAGGGCAGGGGTGAGGGCGGACTATGGCTACACCTTC.

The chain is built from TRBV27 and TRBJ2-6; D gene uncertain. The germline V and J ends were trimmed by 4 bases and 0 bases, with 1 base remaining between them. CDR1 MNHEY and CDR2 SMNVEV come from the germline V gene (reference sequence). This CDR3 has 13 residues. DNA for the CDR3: TGTGCCAGCAGTTACTCTGGGGCCAACGTCCTGACTTTC. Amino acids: CASSYSGANVLTF.

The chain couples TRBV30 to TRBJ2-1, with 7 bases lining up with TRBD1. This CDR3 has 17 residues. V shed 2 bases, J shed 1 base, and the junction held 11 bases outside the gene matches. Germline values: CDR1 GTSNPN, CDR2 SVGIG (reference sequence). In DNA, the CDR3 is TGTGCCTGGAGTTTTGGACAGGTCCGTGGGTCCTACAATGAGCAGTTCTTC. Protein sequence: CAWSFGQVRGSYNEQFF. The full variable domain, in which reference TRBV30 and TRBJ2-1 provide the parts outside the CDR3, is SQTIHQWPATLVQPVGSPLSLECTVEGTSNPNLYWYRQAAGRGLQLLFYSVGIGQISSEVPQNLSASRPQDRQFILSSKKLLLSDSGFYLCAWSFGQVRGSYNEQFFGPGTRLTVL.

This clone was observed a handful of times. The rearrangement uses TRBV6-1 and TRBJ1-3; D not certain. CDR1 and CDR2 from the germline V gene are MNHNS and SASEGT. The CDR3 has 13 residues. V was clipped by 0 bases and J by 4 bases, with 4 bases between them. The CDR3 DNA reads TGTGCCAGCAGTGAAGCGCCCGGAAACACCATATATTTT. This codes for CASSEAPGNTIYF.

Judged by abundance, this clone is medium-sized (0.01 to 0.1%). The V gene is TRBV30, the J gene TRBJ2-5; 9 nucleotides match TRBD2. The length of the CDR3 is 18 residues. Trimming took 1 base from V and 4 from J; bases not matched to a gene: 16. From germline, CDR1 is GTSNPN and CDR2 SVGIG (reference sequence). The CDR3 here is CAWSGVVGLAGSGETQYF. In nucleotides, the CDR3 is TGTGCCTGGAGTGGGGTAGTAGGGCTAGCGGGGAGTGGAGAGACCCAGTACTTC.

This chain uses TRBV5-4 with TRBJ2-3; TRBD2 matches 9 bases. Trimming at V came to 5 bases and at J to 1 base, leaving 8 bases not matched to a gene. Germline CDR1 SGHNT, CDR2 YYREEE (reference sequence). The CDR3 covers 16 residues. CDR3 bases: TGTGCCAGCAGTCACCTGCGGGGGGGCGGCACAGATACGCAGTATTTT. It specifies CASSHLRGGGTDTQYF.

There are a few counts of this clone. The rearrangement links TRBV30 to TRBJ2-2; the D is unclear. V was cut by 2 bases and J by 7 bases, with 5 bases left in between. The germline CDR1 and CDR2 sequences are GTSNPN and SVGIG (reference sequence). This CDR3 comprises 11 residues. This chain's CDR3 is CAWSRDGELFF. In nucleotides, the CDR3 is TGTGCCTGGAGTAGGGACGGGGAGCTGTTTTTT. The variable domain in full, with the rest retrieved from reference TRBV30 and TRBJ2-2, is SQTIHQWPATLVQPVGSPLSLECTVEGTSNPNLYWYRQAAGRGLQLLFYSVGIGQISSEVPQNLSASRPQDRQFILSSKKLLLSDSGFYLCAWSRDGELFFGEGSRLTVL.